Below are 32 T cell receptor beta chains sequenced from a single sample in a study of cytomegalovirus exposure and HLA in healthy donors. This table comes from immunoSEQ multiplex PCR, and its TCRdb copy is limited to in-frame clones, with some not included. The sample lists 130,000 to 150,000 clones; around 85% were seen once. Sequencing was carried out using PBMCs. These receptors came from a man younger than 30 in good health and CMV-seronegative.

The rearrangement uses TRBV2 and TRBJ2-5; perhaps TRBD2 as D (6 bases). The germline gives CDR1 SNHLY, CDR2 FYNNEI. Trimming removed 8 bases from V and 5 bases from J, with 12 bases in between. This CDR3 contains 12 residues. In DNA form, the CDR3 reads TGTGCCAGCGGCGGGGAGTTTGAGACCCAGTACTTC. It translates to CASGGEFETQYF.

This chain uses TRBV11-2 with TRBJ2-2; unclear D gene. The CDR3 covers 14 residues. V dropped 1 base and J dropped 6 bases, with 9 bases sitting between them. Per germline, CDR1 SGHAT and CDR2 FQNNGV. The CDR3 DNA is TGTGCCAGCAGCTTAGTTAACACCCCCGGGGAGCTGTTTTTT. Its translation: CASSLVNTPGELFF.

This clone was observed once. The V gene is TRBV9, the J gene TRBJ1-4; no clear D. Germline V lookup: CDR1 SGDLS, CDR2 YYNGEE. This CDR3 comprises 14 residues. Deletions cut 3 bases from V and 0 bases from J, with 6 bases between. In nucleotides, the CDR3 is TGTGCCAGCAGCGCCTATGCAACTAATGAAAAACTGTTTTTT. Translation gives CASSAYATNEKLFF.

V usage is TRBV4-2 and J usage is TRBJ2-5; a weak D match, TRBD2 (6 bases). The CDR3 has 17 residues. V shed 1 base and J shed 5 bases, with 20 bases lying between them. The germline V gene has CDR1 LGHNA and CDR2 YNFKEQ. The DNA of the CDR3 is TGTGCCAGCAGCCAAGCTAGCCGGGGGTACCCCCAGGAGACCCAGTACTTC. This codes for CASSQASRGYPQETQYF.

The V gene is TRBV10-3, the J gene TRBJ2-7; 7 bases line up with TRBD1. Unmatched junction bases numbered 2, after V lost 6 bases and J lost 0 bases. CDR1 ENHRY and CDR2 SYGVKD come from the germline V gene. This CDR3 contains 13 residues. CDR3 residues: CAISDRVSYEQYF. CDR3 bases: TGTGCCATCAGCGACAGGGTCTCCTACGAGCAGTACTTC.

This chain joins TRBV5-1 and TRBJ1-2, with D perhaps TRBD1 (5 bases). V gave up 7 bases and J gave up 4 bases, with 14 bases separating them. CDR3 size: 13 residues. The germline gives CDR1 SGHRS, CDR2 YFSETQ. CDR3 loop: CASAGTGGYGYTF. CDR3 DNA: TGCGCCAGCGCAGGGACTGGGGGCTATGGCTACACCTTC.

The chain has TRBV5-1 and TRBJ1-1, with 7 positions matching TRBD1. From germline, CDR1 is SGHRS and CDR2 YFSETQ. V dropped 4 bases and J dropped 1; count of bases not matched to a gene: 4. This CDR3 has 14 residues. DNA for the CDR3: TGCGCCAGCAGCCTGGACAGGCAGAACACTGAAGCTTTCTTT. Its translation: CASSLDRQNTEAFF.

The chain has TRBV19 and TRBJ1-5, with a possible D match to TRBD1 (5 bases). From germline, CDR1 is LNHDA and CDR2 SQIVND (reference sequence). This CDR3 has 13 residues. V was trimmed by 8 bases and J by 2 bases, leaving 10 bases between them. The CDR3 sequence is CASQGSGNQPQHF. In DNA, the CDR3 is TGTGCCAGTCAGGGCAGCGGCAATCAGCCCCAGCATTTT. Full variable domain (rest looked up from reference TRBV19 and TRBJ1-5): DGGITQSPKYLFRKEGQNVTLSCEQNLNHDAMYWYRQDPGQGLRLIYYSQIVNDFQKGDIAEGYSVSREKKESFPLTVTSAQKNPTAFYLCASQGSGNQPQHFGDGTRLSIL.

Concerning this clone itself: This specimen includes other DNA sequences encoding the same CDR3. The chain combines TRBV4-1 with TRBJ1-4; D perhaps matches TRBD1 (6 bases). V gave up 2 bases and J gave up 3 bases, with 7 bases separating them. This CDR3 is 14 amino acids long. Germline V gene lookup returns CDR1 MGHRA and CDR2 YSYEKL. The CDR3 loop reads CASSQTGPNEKLFF. DNA for the CDR3: TGCGCCAGCAGCCAAACAGGGCCTAATGAAAAACTGTTTTTT.

V is TRBV10-3 and J is TRBJ1-2; 9 bases are shared with TRBD1. Germline-derived CDR1 and CDR2 are ENHRY and SYGVKD. With 7 bases clipped from V and 8 bases from J, the junction kept 8 bases outside the gene matches. The CDR3 is made up of 13 amino acids. CDR3 amino acids: CAITNRDRDGYTF. The DNA of the CDR3 is TGTGCCATCACCAACCGGGACAGGGACGGCTACACCTTC.

As DNA, the CDR3 is TGTGCCAGCAGTGTGTCAGGGTCGGGCAATCAGCCCCAGCATTTT. This encodes CASSVSGSGNQPQHF. The rearrangement links TRBV6-1 to TRBJ1-5; TRBD1 might be the D (5 bases). Germline-derived CDR1 and CDR2 are MNHNS and SASEGT. The CDR3 length is 15 residues. Trimming took 4 bases from V and 2 from J, leaving 12 bases between them.

V usage is TRBV5-4 and J usage is TRBJ2-2; the match to TRBD2 covers 8 bases. The V gene's germline CDR1 is SGHNT and CDR2 YYREEE (reference sequence). After removal of 4 bases from V and 2 bases from J, the junction contained 7 bases not matched to a gene. The CDR3 has 16 residues. In nucleotides, the CDR3 is TGTGCCAGCAGCCCACGCGGGGGGATTAACACCGGGGAGCTGTTTTTT. Translated, it gives CASSPRGGINTGELFF.

The V gene is TRBV5-4, the J gene TRBJ2-7; the match to TRBD1 covers 7 bases. The CDR3 runs to 12 residues. V lost 4 bases to trimming and J lost 7 bases; unmatched junction nucleotides: 5. Germline-derived CDR1 and CDR2 are SGHNT and YYREEE (reference sequence). The chain's CDR3 is CASSVDRREQYF. The CDR3 DNA reads as TGTGCCAGCAGCGTGGACAGGCGGGAGCAGTACTTC. Complete variable domain (other parts from reference TRBV5-4 and TRBJ2-7): ETGVTQSPTHLIKTRGQQVTLRCSSQSGHNTVSWYQQALGQGPQFIFQYYREEENGRGNFPPRFSGLQFPNYSSELNVNALELDDSALYLCASSVDRREQYFGPGTRLTVT.

This clone was seen more than once but under ten times. This rearrangement joins TRBV5-4 to TRBJ1-1; 9 bases are a match to TRBD1. The CDR3 totals 16 residues. CDR1 and CDR2 from the germline V gene are SGHNT and YYREEE (reference sequence). J lost 1 base, V lost 0 bases, and 4 bases had no gene match. The CDR3 protein is CASSLEVDRGNTEAFF. CDR3 DNA: TGTGCCAGCAGCTTGGAAGTGGACAGGGGGAACACTGAAGCTTTCTTT.

This clone showed up just a few times. This sequence joins TRBV4-1 and TRBJ2-4; D unclear. The CDR3 runs 15 residues. The V end was cut by 1 base, the J end by 0 bases, with 7 bases between. Germline CDR1 MGHRA, CDR2 YSYEKL. CDR3 loop: CASSQVQLAKNIQYF. The CDR3 nucleotides are TGCGCCAGCAGCCAAGTACAGCTAGCCAAAAACATTCAGTACTTC.

This clone was recorded once. The chain combines TRBV19 with TRBJ2-2; D unclear. CDR3 size: 14 residues. The germline V and J ends were trimmed by 5 bases and 6 bases, with 13 bases remaining between them. Per the germline V gene, CDR1 is LNHDA and CDR2 is SQIVND (reference sequence). This CDR3 is CASSPSRLAGELFF. The CDR3 DNA is TGTGCCAGTAGTCCCTCGAGGCTAGCCGGGGAGCTGTTTTTT.

The chain recombines TRBV4-1 with TRBJ2-2; 8 positions match TRBD2. The germline CDR1 and CDR2 sequences are MGHRA and YSYEKL. The CDR3 is made up of 14 amino acids. Losses at the gene ends were 6 bases for V and 6 bases for J; bases not matched to a gene: 6. CDR3 sequence reads: CASSHGREAGELFF. The CDR3, as DNA: TGCGCCAGCAGTCACGGGAGGGAGGCCGGGGAGCTGTTTTTT.

The V and J genes are TRBV6-1 and TRBJ1-5; 7 nucleotides line up with TRBD1. The J segment lost 1 base and the V segment lost 4 bases, leaving 1 base of the junction unmatched. The CDR3 is made up of 14 amino acids. In germline, CDR1 is MNHNS, CDR2 SASEGT. The CDR3 sequence: CASSAQGSNQPQHF. As DNA, the CDR3 is TGTGCCAGCAGTGCACAGGGGAGCAATCAGCCCCAGCATTTT.

The chain employs TRBV7-8 and TRBJ1-1, with a possible D match to TRBD1 (6 bases). V lost 6 bases and J 1 base, leaving 21 bases between the germline ends. The CDR3 loop spans 17 amino acids. Germline lookup yields CDR1 SGHVS and CDR2 FQNEAQ. In DNA form, the CDR3 reads TGTGCCAGCAGAATCACAGGGTTTAGTGCTGGGAACACTGAAGCTTTCTTT. It is translated as CASRITGFSAGNTEAFF.

J is TRBJ2-7 and V is TRBV7-9, with D possibly being TRBD2 (5 bases). The CDR3 sequence is 13 residues long. Trimming pared 5 bases from V and 0 bases from J, leaving 8 bases between. Germline V gives CDR1 SEHNR, CDR2 FQNEAQ (reference sequence). The CDR3 region has the DNA TGTGCCAGCAGCCTCGGGGTCTCCTACGAGCAGTACTTC. Residues: CASSLGVSYEQYF.

The rearrangement joins TRBV6-1 to TRBJ2-1; 15 nucleotides align to TRBD2. CDR1 MNHNS and CDR2 SASEGT come from the germline V gene. V shed 1 base and J 4 bases; nucleotides not matched to a gene: 2. The CDR3 runs 17 residues. The CDR3 protein is CASSEGTSGGAYNEQFF. Written as DNA, the CDR3 is TGTGCCAGCAGTGAAGGGACTAGCGGGGGGGCTTACAATGAGCAGTTCTTC.

This chain links TRBV7-9 with TRBJ1-1, with D possibly TRBD1 on 6 matching bases. Looked up from germline, CDR1 is SEHNR and CDR2 is FQNEAQ (reference sequence). With 3 bases removed from V and 7 bases from J, the gap between germline ends came to 15 bases. The CDR3 is 14 amino acids. The CDR3 bases are TGTGCCAGCAGCTTGGGATCCACAGGGTTTGAAGCTTTCTTT. The encoded protein is CASSLGSTGFEAFF.

The chain couples TRBV7-8 to TRBJ2-5, with TRBD1 matching over 7 bases. Losses at the gene ends were 1 base for V and 4 bases for J; bases not matched to a gene: 6. The CDR3 is made up of 15 amino acids. CDR1 is SGHVS and CDR2 is FQNEAQ in the germline V gene. CDR3: CASSLGGGASETQYF. CDR3 sequence (DNA): TGTGCCAGCAGCTTAGGAGGGGGCGCGTCAGAGACCCAGTACTTC.

The CDR3 DNA reads as TGCGCCAGCAGCCCCGGACTAGCGGGGGGGCAAGAGACCCAGTACTTC. This gives the protein CASSPGLAGGQETQYF. The chain joins TRBV4-1 to TRBJ2-5; 15 nucleotides line up with TRBD2. After removal of 4 bases from V and 2 bases from J, the junction contained 2 bases not matched to a gene. Germline CDR1 reads MGHRA; CDR2 reads YSYEKL. CDR3 length: 16 residues.

The CDR3 reads CASSLQSISTDTQYF. CDR3 DNA sequence: TGTGCCAGCAGCCTACAGTCGATTAGCACAGATACGCAGTATTTT. The chain is built from TRBV7-9 and TRBJ2-3, with no clear D. CDR1 is SEHNR, CDR2 FQNEAQ, per germline (reference sequence). The CDR3 covers 15 residues. The V gene lost 5 bases and the J gene lost 0 bases, with 12 bases spanning the gap.

In its sample, this clone was seen once. CDR3 nucleotide sequence: TGTGCCAGCAGCTTCCCCTCGGAGGGAGAGACCCAGTACTTC. This codes for CASSFPSEGETQYF. V and J are TRBV7-9 and TRBJ2-5; the D gene is possibly TRBD2 (6 bases). Germline V lookup: CDR1 SEHNR, CDR2 FQNEAQ (reference sequence). This CDR3 is built from 14 residues. The V end lost 3 bases, the J end lost 4 bases, and 12 bases lay between the germline ends.

The J gene is TRBJ1-1, the V gene TRBV6-5; possibly TRBD1 for D (6 bases). Germline values: CDR1 MNHEY, CDR2 SVGAGI. The V end lost 3 bases, the J end lost 3 bases, and 11 bases lay between the germline ends. CDR3 size: 14 residues. CDR3 amino acids: CASSYWPGDTEAFF. The CDR3 DNA follows: TGTGCCAGCAGTTATTGGCCAGGGGACACTGAAGCTTTCTTT.

The chain combines TRBV11-1 with TRBJ1-2; TRBD1 agrees at 10 bases. Germline CDR1 is SGHAT and CDR2 is FQDESV (reference sequence). The V and J ends lost 4 bases and 5 bases, in that order; junction bases with no gene match: 1. This CDR3 contains 13 residues. CDR3 region: CASSSGQGYGYTF. DNA for the CDR3: TGTGCCAGCAGCTCGGGACAGGGGTATGGCTACACCTTC.

A single count supports this clone. CDR3 in DNA: TGTGCCAGCAGCCCAGGACAGGGGCGAGTCAATGAGCAGTTCTTC. Translation gives CASSPGQGRVNEQFF. V and J are TRBV13 and TRBJ2-1; 9 bases agree with TRBD1. This CDR3 spans 15 amino acids. The ends lost 5 bases at V and 6 bases at J; junction bases unmatched: 8. CDR1 PRHDT and CDR2 FYEKMQ come from the germline V gene (reference sequence).

The chain recombines TRBV5-1 with TRBJ2-3, with TRBD2 matching over 7 bases. CDR1 and CDR2 from the germline V gene are SGHRS and YFSETQ. The CDR3 is 14 residues long. The junction had 2 bases not matched to a gene; V was cut back by 0 bases and J by 4 bases. DNA for the CDR3: TGCGCCAGCAGCTTGGCTACTAGCGCAGATACGCAGTATTTT. Translated, it gives CASSLATSADTQYF.

As for this clone: This CDR3 fails to terminate in the conserved phenylalanine or tryptophan, so it likely reflects a read error. No DNA is shown, since the ends of the CDR3 on it are uncertain; the CDR3 is the one TCRdb lists. This chain links TRBV2 with TRBJ1-1. Germline assignment: CDR1 SNHLY and CDR2 FYNNEI. The CDR3 region is 13 residues in length, termini included. The CDR3 reads CASSEATNQHCYY.

This chain uses TRBV7-8 with TRBJ2-1; 7 positions agree with TRBD2. The CDR3 consists of 14 residues. Per the germline V gene, CDR1 is SGHVS and CDR2 is FQNEAQ. J was trimmed by 4 bases and V by 5 bases; bases with no gene match: 5. The CDR3 DNA reads TGTGCCAGCAGCGCGGGAGTTTGGTACAATGAGCAGTTCTTC. This codes for CASSAGVWYNEQFF.